Shown below are 23 T cell receptor beta chains from a single sample sequenced in a study of blood T cells in healthy people across ages. The second PCR ran 7 to 11 cycles with a sample-barcoded 5' primer and J-beta primers. TCRdb processed the 5' RACE reads anew with MiXCR; each CDR3 protein has one entry. The repertoire includes 800,000 to 950,000 distinct CDR3 sequences, 25% to 30% of them detected once, and more than 8.5% sits in the top ten. Separately, the same data were catalogued under a study of T cells of mothers and their children.

Input material: blood. These receptors were obtained from a woman aged 40 to 55 in good health.

This clonotype appeared a single time. The chain recombines TRBV7-9 with TRBJ2-7; D might be TRBD2 (5 bases). Germline assignment: CDR1 SEHNR and CDR2 FQNEAQ (reference sequence). The CDR3 is 13 residues long. Trimming stripped 4 bases from V and 7 bases from J, with 14 bases between. CDR3 DNA: TGTGCCAGCAGCTATACAAGTGCGGGTGAGCAGTACTTC. The encoded protein is CASSYTSAGEQYF.

The DNA of the CDR3 is TGTGCCAGCAGTTACAAGGGGTTAGGAAGCAATCAGCCCCAGCATTTT. This encodes CASSYKGLGSNQPQHF. V and J are TRBV6-5 and TRBJ1-5, with D perhaps TRBD1 (5 bases). Trimming removed 2 bases at V and 1 base at J, with 12 bases between. The germline V gene encodes CDR1 MNHEY and CDR2 SVGAGI. This CDR3 is built from 16 residues.

A few counts support this clonotype. The CDR3 nucleotides read TGTGCCAGCAGCTTAATGGGACAGGGATCAGATACGCAGTATTTT. Residues: CASSLMGQGSDTQYF. The chain couples TRBV7-2 to TRBJ2-3; TRBD1 matches at 9 bases. This CDR3 is built from 15 residues. CDR1 and CDR2 (germline): SGHTA, FQGNSA. V shed 2 bases and J 4 bases; nucleotides not matched to a gene: 4. The full variable domain, with the rest looked up from reference TRBV7-2 and TRBJ2-3, is GAGVSQSPSNKVTEKGKDVELRCDPISGHTALYWYRQSLGQGLEFLIYFQGNSAPDKSGLPSDRFSAERTGGSVSTLTIQRTQQEDSAVYLCASSLMGQGSDTQYFGPGTRLTVL.

This clonotype was detected ten times or more. This chain joins TRBV4-1 and TRBJ2-6; unclear D gene. Trimming pared 0 bases from V and 1 base from J, leaving 4 bases between. Looked up from germline, CDR1 is MGHRA and CDR2 is YSYEKL. The length of the CDR3 is 15 residues. The CDR3 loop is CASSQDVSGANVLTF. The DNA of the CDR3 is TGCGCCAGCAGCCAAGATGTTTCTGGGGCCAACGTCCTGACTTTC.

The rearrangement joins TRBV28 to TRBJ2-1; the D gene could be TRBD1 or TRBD2 (5 bases each). Per germline, CDR1 MDHEN and CDR2 SYDVKM. The CDR3 runs to 15 residues. V was clipped by 6 bases and J by 5 bases, with 17 bases between them. In DNA form, the CDR3 reads TGTGCCAGCAGGGGGGAAGGGACGCAAAACAATGAGCAGTTCTTC. Translated: CASRGEGTQNNEQFF.

This clonotype was detected ten times or more. V usage is TRBV28 and J usage is TRBJ2-1, with a weak D call TRBD1 (5 bases). From germline, CDR1 is MDHEN and CDR2 SYDVKM. The CDR3 sequence is 14 residues long. The V gene lost 2 bases and the J gene lost 3 bases, with 8 bases spanning the gap. The CDR3 loop is CASSLDQGYNEQFF. The CDR3 bases are TGTGCCAGCAGTTTAGACCAGGGCTACAATGAGCAGTTCTTC.

The chain couples TRBV4-2 to TRBJ1-1; D remains ambiguous. Trimming took off 0 bases at V and 1 base at J, with 9 bases between the two ends. CDR1 LGHNA and CDR2 YNFKEQ come from the germline V gene. This CDR3 region has 15 residues. The CDR3 DNA follows: TGTGCCAGCAGCCAAGAGGAACGGGCGAACACTGAAGCTTTCTTT. As protein: CASSQEERANTEAFF.

The chain has TRBV28 and TRBJ1-1; 8 bases are a match to TRBD1. The CDR3 is 14 amino acids. Germline assignment: CDR1 MDHEN and CDR2 SYDVKM. V dropped 7 bases and J dropped 1; count of bases not matched to a gene: 5. CDR3 DNA: TGTGCCAGCAAGCCGGACAGGGCGAACACTGAAGCTTTCTTT. It specifies CASKPDRANTEAFF.

The chain joins TRBV5-8 to TRBJ1-5, with 8 bases that match TRBD1. The CDR3 has 13 residues. V lost 5 bases and J lost 7; bases outside the gene matches: 5. Germline CDR1 is SGHTS and CDR2 is YDEGEE. CDR3 DNA sequence: TGTGCCAGCAGTTGGGACAGGAGGCAGCCCCAGCATTTT. Its translation: CASSWDRRQPQHF. Drawing the rest from reference TRBV5-8 and TRBJ1-5, the complete variable domain is EAGVTQSPTHLIKTRGQQATLRCSPISGHTSVYWYQQALGLGLQFLLWYDEGEERNRGNFPPRFSGRQFPNYSSELNVNALELEDSALYLCASSWDRRQPQHFGDGTRLSIL.

This clonotype has only a few counts. This chain connects TRBV15 to TRBJ2-7; 7 bases are a match to TRBD1. Trimming at V came to 4 bases and at J to 6 bases, leaving 3 bases not matched to a gene. CDR3 length: 12 amino acids. Germline CDR1 and CDR2: LNHNV and YYDKDF (reference sequence). This CDR3 reads CATSKTGFEQYF. In DNA, the CDR3 is TGTGCCACCAGCAAGACAGGGTTCGAGCAGTACTTC.

The chain uses TRBV9 and TRBJ2-1; no reliable D call. Germline V gene sequence: CDR1 SGDLS, CDR2 YYNGEE. V lost 1 base and J 2 bases, leaving 10 bases between the germline ends. This CDR3 is 15 amino acids long. Here the CDR3 reads CASSVRSEPYNEQFF. In DNA, the CDR3 is TGTGCCAGCAGCGTAAGGTCGGAACCCTACAATGAGCAGTTCTTC. The full variable domain, its missing parts supplied by reference TRBV9 and TRBJ2-1, is DSGVTQTPKHLITATGQRVTLRCSPRSGDLSVYWYQQSLDQGLQFLIQYYNGEERAKGNILERFSAQQFPDLHSELNLSSLELGDSALYFCASSVRSEPYNEQFFGPGTRLTVL.

This clonotype has a count of ten or more. The chain joins TRBV20-1 to TRBJ2-7; a weak D match, TRBD1 (5 bases). With 1 base removed from V and 4 bases from J, the gap between germline ends came to 14 bases. Germline CDR1 reads DFQATT; CDR2 reads SNEGSKA (reference sequence). This CDR3 has 14 residues. The CDR3 here is CSARVGREGYEQYF. Written as DNA, the CDR3 is TGCAGTGCTAGAGTCGGCAGGGAAGGATACGAGCAGTACTTC.

The genes are TRBV20-1 and TRBJ2-3; 8 bases align to TRBD1. Germline CDR1 DFQATT, CDR2 SNEGSKA (reference sequence). This CDR3 region has 13 residues. CDR3 sequence: CSMQGARVDTQYF. Here the CDR3 DNA reads TGCAGCATGCAGGGGGCGCGGGTAGATACGCAGTATTTT.

This clonotype occurred a few times. V is TRBV2 and J is TRBJ2-1; 9 bases are a match to TRBD2. Germline V gene data show CDR1 as SNHLY and CDR2 as FYNNEI. This CDR3 comprises 13 residues. Trimming removed 8 bases from V and 8 bases from J; junction bases left unmatched: 7. In DNA form, the CDR3 reads TGTGCCAGCGGGACTAGCTTCGTCGATGAGCAGTTCTTC. As protein: CASGTSFVDEQFF.

This clonotype was counted many times. This chain links TRBV7-2 with TRBJ2-7; D unresolved. V was trimmed by 2 bases and J by 3 bases, leaving 20 bases between them. The CDR3 has 17 amino acids. Germline V gene sequence: CDR1 SGHTA, CDR2 FQGNSA. CDR3 bases: TGTGCCAGCAGCTTAATTAAGGGATTAGGAGTGGGCTACGAGCAGTACTTC. Its protein is CASSLIKGLGVGYEQYF. Full variable domain (remainder filled in from reference TRBV7-2 and TRBJ2-7): GAGVSQSPSNKVTEKGKDVELRCDPISGHTALYWYRQSLGQGLEFLIYFQGNSAPDKSGLPSDRFSAERTGGSVSTLTIQRTQQEDSAVYLCASSLIKGLGVGYEQYFGPGTRLTVT.

This clonotype was seen repeatedly, ten times or more. The chain employs TRBV28 and TRBJ2-5; no firm D call. Germline CDR1 MDHEN, CDR2 SYDVKM. V lost 6 bases and J lost 5, with 7 bases in between. The CDR3 loop spans 11 amino acids. The CDR3 reads CASRVWETQYF. The DNA for the CDR3 is TGTGCCAGCAGAGTGTGGGAGACCCAGTACTTC.

A note on this clonotype: It may be a read error: a sequence one base away is much more abundant. The chain has TRBV20-1 and TRBJ2-7; the match to TRBD1 covers 8 bases. V gave up 5 bases and J gave up 5 bases; unmatched junction bases: 11. This CDR3 is built from 14 residues. Germline CDR1 is DFQATT and CDR2 is SNEGSKA (reference sequence). CDR3 sequence (DNA): TGCAGTGCTCAGACAGGGGTGGGTGGAGACGAGCAGTACTTC. Protein: CSAQTGVGGDEQYF.

This chain connects TRBV5-1 to TRBJ1-2, with TRBD1 identical over 8 bases. The J segment lost 5 bases and the V segment lost 4 bases, leaving 7 bases of the junction unmatched. From germline, CDR1 is SGHRS and CDR2 YFSETQ. This CDR3 has 14 residues. The CDR3 coding sequence is TGCGCCAGCAGCCAAGGGACAGGCACATATGGCTACACCTTC. Translated: CASSQGTGTYGYTF.

The chain uses TRBV9 and TRBJ2-7; D is tentatively TRBD1 or TRBD2 (5 bases each). The CDR3 covers 15 residues. CDR1 is SGDLS, CDR2 YYNGEE, per germline. The V and J ends lost 4 bases and 7 bases respectively, with 21 bases between them. DNA of the CDR3: TGTGCCAGCAGCTCACTCGGGACCGCCATGGAAGAGCAGTACTTC. This encodes CASSSLGTAMEEQYF.

The chain carries TRBV2 and TRBJ1-5; D remains unclear. Germline V CDR1 and CDR2: SNHLY, FYNNEI. The V end was cut by 0 bases, the J end by 0 bases, with 15 bases between. The CDR3 is 18 amino acids. The CDR3 reads CASSEALFAVDSNQPQHF. In nucleotides, the CDR3 is TGTGCCAGCAGTGAAGCGCTCTTTGCGGTAGATAGCAATCAGCCCCAGCATTTT.

Note on this clonotype: One end of the junction fails to match germline, which may point to a read error. The chain is built from TRBV27 and TRBJ2-5; 9 bases agree with TRBD2. Germline CDR1 and CDR2: MNHEY and SMNVEV (reference sequence). There are 16 residues in the CDR3. The CDR3 bases are TGTGCCAGCAGTTCCCCAGCGGGGGGCTACCAAGAAACCCAGTACTTC. It specifies CASSSPAGGYQETQYF.

The CDR3 nucleotides read TGTGCCAGCAGCTCTGCTAGCGGGGGGAGCACAGATACGCAGTATTTT. Translating it yields CASSSASGGSTDTQYF. The chain employs TRBV7-3 and TRBJ2-3, with 11 bases aligning to TRBD2. The CDR3 consists of 16 residues. V lost 4 bases and J lost 0; bases outside the gene matches: 3. Germline lookup yields CDR1 SGHTA and CDR2 FQGTGA.

The genes are TRBV5-1 and TRBJ2-1; 8 nucleotides line up with TRBD2. Germline CDR1 and CDR2: SGHRS and YFSETQ. Trimming cost V 4 bases and J 4 bases; bases outside gene matches: 4. This CDR3 region has 14 residues. In nucleotides, the CDR3 is TGCGCCAGCAGCGGCGGGGGGACATACAATGAGCAGTTCTTC. It translates to CASSGGGTYNEQFF.